This T cell receptor (beta chain) stems from a study of blood T cell repertoires in COVID-19. In the authors' workflow: Scientists estimated how many nucleated cells there were by amplifying reference gene primers. Profiled with immunoSEQ multiplex PCR; TCRdb holds only in-frame clones, not every one. V, J and clone size derive from that table, while D and trimming were established from the DNA sequence. The repertoire holds nearly 200,000 clones, with approximately 90% as singletons. The CDR3 contains 20 residues. Germline assignment: CDR1 KGHDR and CDR2 SFDVKD. V was pared by 2 bases and J by 0 bases, with 22 bases between.

The specimen sequenced was peripheral blood. J is TRBJ2-1 and V is TRBV24-1, with D perhaps matching TRBD2 (6 bases). This clonotype was sampled from a woman between 40 and 55 years old who had recovered from COVID-19. CDR3 amino acids: CATSDSDISGLRSSYNEQFF. In DNA, the CDR3 is TGTGCCACCAGTGATTCGGACATTAGCGGACTAAGGAGCTCCTACAATGAGCAGTTCTTC.